What follows is one T cell receptor (beta chain) and its context. The CDR3 spans 16 residues. J gave up 1 base and V 1 base, and 6 bases lay outside the gene matches. Germline V gives CDR1 SGHVS, CDR2 FQNEAQ. The data derive from a study of blood T cell repertoires in COVID-19. Study summary: The United States, Italy and Spain were the sources of the acute and convalescent COVID-19 samples.

Original processing notes: Scientists estimated how many nucleated cells there were by amplifying reference gene primers. The method was immunoSEQ multiplex PCR; TCRdb's version includes in-frame clones alone and lacks a portion of them. The V and J calls and clone size come from that table; D and trimming were worked out from the DNA. The profile shows around 57,000 clones, about 90% of them singletons. The rearrangement joins TRBV7-8 to TRBJ1-1; 7 bases line up with TRBD1. The clonotype was recovered from a woman over 75 with COVID-19, enrolled during active disease. Sequenced: peripheral blood. The CDR3 DNA follows: TGTGCCAGCAGCTTAGACCGGACAGGACAGAACACTGAAGCTTTCTTT. The encoded protein is CASSLDRTGQNTEAFF.